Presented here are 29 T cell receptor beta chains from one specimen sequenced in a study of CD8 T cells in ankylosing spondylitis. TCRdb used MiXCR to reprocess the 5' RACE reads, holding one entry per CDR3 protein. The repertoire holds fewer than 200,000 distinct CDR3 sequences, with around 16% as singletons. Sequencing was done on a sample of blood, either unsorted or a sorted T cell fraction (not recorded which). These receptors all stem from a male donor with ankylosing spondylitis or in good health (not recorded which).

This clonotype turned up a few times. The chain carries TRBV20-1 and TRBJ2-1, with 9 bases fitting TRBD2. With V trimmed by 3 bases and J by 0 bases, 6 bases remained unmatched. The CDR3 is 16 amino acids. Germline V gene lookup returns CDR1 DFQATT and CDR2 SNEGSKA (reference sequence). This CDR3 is CSASVTSGPSYNEQFF. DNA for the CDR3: TGCAGTGCTAGTGTGACTAGCGGACCCTCCTACAATGAGCAGTTCTTC.

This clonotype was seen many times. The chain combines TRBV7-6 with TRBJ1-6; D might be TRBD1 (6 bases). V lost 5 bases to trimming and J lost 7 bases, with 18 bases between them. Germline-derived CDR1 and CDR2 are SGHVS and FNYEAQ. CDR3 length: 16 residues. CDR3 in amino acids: CASSQLTGTGNSPLHF. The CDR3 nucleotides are TGTGCCAGCAGCCAACTCACAGGGACTGGAAATTCACCCCTCCACTTT.

CDR3 DNA sequence: TGTGCCAGCAGTGAAGCGCAGGGGACAGGGGCCAACAATGAGCAGTTCTTC. Translated, it gives CASSEAQGTGANNEQFF. The J gene is TRBJ2-1, the V gene TRBV2, with 10 bases fitting TRBD1. Germline-derived CDR1 and CDR2 are SNHLY and FYNNEI. The CDR3 consists of 17 residues. The V and J ends lost 0 bases and 5 bases, in that order; junction bases with no gene match: 7.

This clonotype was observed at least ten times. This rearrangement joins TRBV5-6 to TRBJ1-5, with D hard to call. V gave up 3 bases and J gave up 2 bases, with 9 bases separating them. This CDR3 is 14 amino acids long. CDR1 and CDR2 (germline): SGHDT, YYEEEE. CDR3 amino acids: CASSSLVGNQPQHF. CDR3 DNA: TGTGCCAGCAGCTCCCTCGTTGGCAATCAGCCCCAGCATTTT.

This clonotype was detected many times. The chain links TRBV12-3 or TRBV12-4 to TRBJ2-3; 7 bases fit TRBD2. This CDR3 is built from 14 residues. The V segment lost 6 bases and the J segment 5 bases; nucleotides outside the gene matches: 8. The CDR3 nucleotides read TGTGCCAGCAGACCGGGACTACGTGTAGATACGCAGTATTTT. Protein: CASRPGLRVDTQYF.

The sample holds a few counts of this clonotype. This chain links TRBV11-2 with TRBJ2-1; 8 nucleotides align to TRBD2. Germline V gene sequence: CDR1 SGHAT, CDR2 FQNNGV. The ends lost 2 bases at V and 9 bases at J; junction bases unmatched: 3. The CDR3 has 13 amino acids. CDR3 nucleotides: TGTGCCAGCAGCTTAAGCGGGAGTCCTGAGCAGTTCTTC. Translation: CASSLSGSPEQFF.

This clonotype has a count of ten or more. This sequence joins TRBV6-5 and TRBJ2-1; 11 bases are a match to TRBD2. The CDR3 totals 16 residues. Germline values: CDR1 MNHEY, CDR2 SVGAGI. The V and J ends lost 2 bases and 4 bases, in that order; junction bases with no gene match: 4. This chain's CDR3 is CASSYGGTSGYNEQFF. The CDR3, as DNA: TGTGCCAGCAGTTACGGGGGGACTAGCGGATACAATGAGCAGTTCTTC.

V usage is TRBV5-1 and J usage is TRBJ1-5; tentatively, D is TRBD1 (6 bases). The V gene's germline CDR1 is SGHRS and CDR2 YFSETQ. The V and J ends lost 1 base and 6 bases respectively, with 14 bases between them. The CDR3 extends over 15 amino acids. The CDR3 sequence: CASSLSGGPGQPQHF. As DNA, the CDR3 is TGCGCCAGCAGCTTGTCCGGGGGGCCTGGTCAGCCCCAGCATTTT. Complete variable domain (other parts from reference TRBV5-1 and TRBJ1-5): KAGVTQTPRYLIKTRGQQVTLSCSPISGHRSVSWYQQTPGQGLQFLFEYFSETQRNKGNFPGRFSGRQFSNSRSEMNVSTLELGDSALYLCASSLSGGPGQPQHFGDGTRLSIL.

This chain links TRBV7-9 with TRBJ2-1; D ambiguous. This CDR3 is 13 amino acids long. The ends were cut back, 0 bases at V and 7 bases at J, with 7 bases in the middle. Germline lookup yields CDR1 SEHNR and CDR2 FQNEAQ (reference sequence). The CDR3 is CASSLAVENEQFF. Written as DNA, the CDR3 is TGTGCCAGCAGCTTAGCAGTTGAGAATGAGCAGTTCTTC.

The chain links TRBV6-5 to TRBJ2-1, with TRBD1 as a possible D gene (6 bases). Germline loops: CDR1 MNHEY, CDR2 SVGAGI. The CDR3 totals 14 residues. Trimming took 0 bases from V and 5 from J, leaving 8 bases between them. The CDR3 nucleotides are TGTGCCAGCAGTTACTCGGGGGCGCACAATGAGCAGTTCTTC. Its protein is CASSYSGAHNEQFF.

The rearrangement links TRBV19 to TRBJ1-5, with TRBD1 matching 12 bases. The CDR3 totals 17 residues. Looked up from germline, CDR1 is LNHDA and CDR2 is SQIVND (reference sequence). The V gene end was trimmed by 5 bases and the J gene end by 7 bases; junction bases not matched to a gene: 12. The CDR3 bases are TGTGCCAGTAGTGTCCACCGGGACAGGGGGCTGGGCCAGCCCCAGCATTTT. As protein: CASSVHRDRGLGQPQHF.

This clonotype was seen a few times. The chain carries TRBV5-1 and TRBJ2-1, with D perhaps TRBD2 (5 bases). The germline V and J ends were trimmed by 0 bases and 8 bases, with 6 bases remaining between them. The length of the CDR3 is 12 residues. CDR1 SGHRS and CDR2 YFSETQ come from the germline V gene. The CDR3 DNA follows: TGCGCCAGCAGCTTGGATAGCGATGAGCAGTTCTTC. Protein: CASSLDSDEQFF.

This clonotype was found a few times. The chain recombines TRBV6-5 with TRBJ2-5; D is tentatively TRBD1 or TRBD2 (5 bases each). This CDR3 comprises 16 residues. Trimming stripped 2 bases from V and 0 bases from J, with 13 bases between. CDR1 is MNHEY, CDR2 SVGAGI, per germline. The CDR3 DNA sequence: TGTGCCAGCAGTTACGGGGACCGACTATACCAAGAGACCCAGTACTTC. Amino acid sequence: CASSYGDRLYQETQYF.

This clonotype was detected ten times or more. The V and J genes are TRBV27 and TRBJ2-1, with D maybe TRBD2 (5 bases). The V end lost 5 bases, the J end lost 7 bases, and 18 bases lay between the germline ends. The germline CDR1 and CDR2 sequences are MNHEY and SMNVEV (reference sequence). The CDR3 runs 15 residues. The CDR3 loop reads CASSPPGRARNEQFF. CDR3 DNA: TGTGCCAGCAGTCCTCCCGGGCGGGCACGGAATGAGCAGTTCTTC.

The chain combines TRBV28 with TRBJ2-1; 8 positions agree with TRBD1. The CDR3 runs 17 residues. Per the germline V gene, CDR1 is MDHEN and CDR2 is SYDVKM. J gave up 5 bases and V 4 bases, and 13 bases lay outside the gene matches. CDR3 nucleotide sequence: TGTGCCAGCAGTTCCCTTAAAACAGGGGGGAAAAACAATGAGCAGTTCTTC. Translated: CASSSLKTGGKNNEQFF.

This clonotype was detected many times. The CDR3 nucleotides read TGTGCCAGCAGCACGAATGAGCAGTTCTTC. Amino acid sequence: CASSTNEQFF. The chain uses TRBV28 and TRBJ2-1; D is ambiguous. CDR1 MDHEN and CDR2 SYDVKM come from the germline V gene. The CDR3 runs to 10 residues. V lost 6 bases, J lost 7 bases, and 4 bases lay in between.

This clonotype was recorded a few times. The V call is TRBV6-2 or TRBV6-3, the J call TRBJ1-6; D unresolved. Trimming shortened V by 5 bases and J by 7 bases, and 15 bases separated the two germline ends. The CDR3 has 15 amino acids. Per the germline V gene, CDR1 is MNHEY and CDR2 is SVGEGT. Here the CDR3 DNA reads TGTGCCAGCAGTCTATCAAGAGCGGGGAATTCACCCCTCCACTTT. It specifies CASSLSRAGNSPLHF.

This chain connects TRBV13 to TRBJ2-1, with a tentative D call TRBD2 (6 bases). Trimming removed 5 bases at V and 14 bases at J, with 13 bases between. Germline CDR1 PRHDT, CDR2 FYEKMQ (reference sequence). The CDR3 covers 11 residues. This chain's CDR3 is CASSQLGGKFF. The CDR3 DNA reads TGTGCCAGCAGCCAGCTTGGGGGGAAGTTCTTC.

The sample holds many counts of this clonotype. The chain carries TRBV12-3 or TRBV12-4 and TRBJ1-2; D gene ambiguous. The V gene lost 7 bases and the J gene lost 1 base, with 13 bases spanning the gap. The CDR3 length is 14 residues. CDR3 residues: CASINSGVNYGYTF. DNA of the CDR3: TGTGCCAGCATTAATAGTGGGGTTAACTATGGCTACACCTTC.

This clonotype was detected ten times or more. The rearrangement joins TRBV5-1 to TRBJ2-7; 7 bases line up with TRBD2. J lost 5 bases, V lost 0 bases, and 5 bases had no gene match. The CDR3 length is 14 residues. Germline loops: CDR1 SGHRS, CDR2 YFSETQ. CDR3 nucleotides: TGCGCCAGCAGCTTGGGGGAGGGCCGCGACGAGCAGTACTTC. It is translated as CASSLGEGRDEQYF.

The CDR3 spells CASSEVGDSQPQHF. CDR3 nucleotides: TGTGCCAGCAGTGAAGTGGGGGACAGTCAGCCCCAGCATTTT. The J gene is TRBJ1-5, the V gene TRBV2; TRBD1 matches 7 bases. Germline trimming cut 1 base from V and 6 bases from J; bases unmatched to any gene: 3. Germline CDR1 reads SNHLY; CDR2 reads FYNNEI. The CDR3 runs to 14 residues.

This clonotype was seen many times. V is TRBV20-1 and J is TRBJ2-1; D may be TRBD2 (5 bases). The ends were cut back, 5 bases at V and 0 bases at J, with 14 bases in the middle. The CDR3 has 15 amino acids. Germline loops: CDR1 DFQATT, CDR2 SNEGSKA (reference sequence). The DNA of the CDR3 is TGCAGTGCTCAGGCGGAGCGGAACTCCTACAATGAGCAGTTCTTC. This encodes CSAQAERNSYNEQFF.

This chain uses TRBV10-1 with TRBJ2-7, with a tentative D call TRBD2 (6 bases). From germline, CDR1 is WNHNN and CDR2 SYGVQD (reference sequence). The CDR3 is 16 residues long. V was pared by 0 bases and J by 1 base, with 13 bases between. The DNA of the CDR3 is TGCGCCAGCAGTGAGTCCGCCCGGGGACTTTCCTACGAGCAGTACTTC. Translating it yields CASSESARGLSYEQYF.

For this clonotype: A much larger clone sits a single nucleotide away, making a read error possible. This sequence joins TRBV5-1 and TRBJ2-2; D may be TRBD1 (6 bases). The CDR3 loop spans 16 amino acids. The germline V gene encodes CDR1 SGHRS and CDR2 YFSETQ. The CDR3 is CASEAGTPTRTGKLFF. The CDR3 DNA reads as TGCGCCAGCGAGGCCGGGACACCGACAAGAACCGGGAAGCTGTTTTTT.

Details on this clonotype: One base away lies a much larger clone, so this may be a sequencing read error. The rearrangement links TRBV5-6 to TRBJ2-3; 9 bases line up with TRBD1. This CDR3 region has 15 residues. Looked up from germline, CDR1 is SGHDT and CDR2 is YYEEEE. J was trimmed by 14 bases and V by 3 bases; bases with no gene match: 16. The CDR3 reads CASSSDRGRRRGLYF. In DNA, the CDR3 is TGTGCCAGCAGCTCGGACAGGGGCCGCAGAAGGGGGCTGTATTTT.

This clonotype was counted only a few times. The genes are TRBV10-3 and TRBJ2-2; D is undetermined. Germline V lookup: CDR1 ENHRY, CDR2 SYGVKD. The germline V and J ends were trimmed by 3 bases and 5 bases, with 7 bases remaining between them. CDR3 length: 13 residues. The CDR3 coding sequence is TGTGCCATCAGTGAATTTGAAACCGGGGAGCTGTTTTTT. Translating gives CAISEFETGELFF.

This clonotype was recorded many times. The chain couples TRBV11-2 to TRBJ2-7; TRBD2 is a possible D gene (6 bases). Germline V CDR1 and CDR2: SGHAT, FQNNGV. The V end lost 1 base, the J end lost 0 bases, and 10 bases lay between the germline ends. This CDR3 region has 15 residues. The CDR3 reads CASSLGQRASYEQYF. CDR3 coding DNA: TGTGCCAGCAGCTTAGGCCAGCGGGCCTCCTACGAGCAGTACTTC. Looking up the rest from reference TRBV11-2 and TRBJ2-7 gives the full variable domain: EAGVAQSPRYKIIEKRQSVAFWCNPISGHATLYWYQQILGQGPKLLIQFQNNGVVDDSQLPKDRFSAERLKGVDSTLKIQPAKLEDSAVYLCASSLGQRASYEQYFGPGTRLTVT.

CDR3 sequence: CSARDLITEGGFGEQYF. DNA for the CDR3: TGCAGTGCTAGAGATTTAATCACCGAGGGAGGGTTTGGCGAGCAGTACTTC. This sequence joins TRBV20-1 and TRBJ2-7; 7 bases are a match to TRBD2. The CDR3 covers 17 residues. CDR1 and CDR2 (germline): DFQATT, SNEGSKA (reference sequence). V shed 0 bases and J 6 bases; nucleotides not matched to a gene: 17.

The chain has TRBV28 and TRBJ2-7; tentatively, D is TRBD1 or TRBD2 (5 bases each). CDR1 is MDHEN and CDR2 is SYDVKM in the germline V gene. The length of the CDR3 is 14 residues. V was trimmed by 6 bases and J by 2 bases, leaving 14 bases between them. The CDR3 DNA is TGTGCCAGCAGCTATCGAGGGGCCCCCTACGAGCAGTACTTC. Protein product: CASSYRGAPYEQYF.